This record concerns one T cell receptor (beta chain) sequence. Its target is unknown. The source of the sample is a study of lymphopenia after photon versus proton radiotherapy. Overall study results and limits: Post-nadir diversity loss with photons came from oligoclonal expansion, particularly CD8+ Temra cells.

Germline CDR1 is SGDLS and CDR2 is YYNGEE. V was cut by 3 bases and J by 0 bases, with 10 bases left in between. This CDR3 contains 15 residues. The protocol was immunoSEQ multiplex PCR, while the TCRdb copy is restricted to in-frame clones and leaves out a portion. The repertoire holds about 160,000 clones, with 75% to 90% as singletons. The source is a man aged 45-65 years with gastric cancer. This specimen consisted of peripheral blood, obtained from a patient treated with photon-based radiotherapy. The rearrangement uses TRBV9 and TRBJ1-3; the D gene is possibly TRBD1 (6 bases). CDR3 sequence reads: CASSATGTSGNTIYF. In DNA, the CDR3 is TGTGCCAGCAGCGCCACAGGGACCTCTGGAAACACCATATATTTT.